This TCR beta chain was retrieved from a study of blood T cell repertoires in COVID-19. This clone was recorded once. J gave up 4 bases and V 4 bases, and 10 bases lay outside the gene matches. The CDR3 has 16 amino acids. Germline CDR1 LGHNA, CDR2 YSLEER. The assay was immunoSEQ multiplex PCR, and TCRdb's table has in-frame clones only and misses some. Among around 60,000 clones listed, roughly 90% were seen once. The chain recombines TRBV4-3 with TRBJ2-1; TRBD1 matches 7 bases. This receptor was taken from a man between 65 and 80 years old with acute or convalescent COVID-19. What was sequenced was peripheral blood. In DNA form, the CDR3 reads TGCGCCAGCAGCCGCTCCGGGCAGGGGGATTACAATGAGCAGTTCTTC. Translating it yields CASSRSGQGDYNEQFF.